The 26 T cell receptor beta chains presented below share a single source sample, sequenced in a study of cytomegalovirus exposure and HLA in healthy donors. The assay was immunoSEQ multiplex PCR, and TCRdb's table has in-frame clones only and misses some. The sample shows 97,000 or so clones, 85% to 95% of them seen only once. Sequencing input: PBMCs. The receptor set was obtained from a woman between 18 and 30 years old in good health and CMV-seronegative.

CDR3 loop: CATQQGVNTEAFF. The CDR3 coding sequence is TGTGCCACCCAACAGGGGGTGAACACTGAAGCTTTCTTT. The gene calls are TRBV10-3 and TRBJ1-1; 8 nucleotides align to TRBD1. The CDR3 length is 13 residues. Looked up from germline, CDR1 is ENHRY and CDR2 is SYGVKD. The ends lost 10 bases at V and 0 bases at J; junction bases unmatched: 4.

The V call is TRBV7-2, the J call TRBJ2-7, with TRBD2 matching over 8 bases. This CDR3 comprises 14 residues. The germline gives CDR1 SGHTA, CDR2 FQGNSA. V dropped 4 bases and J dropped 2; count of bases not matched to a gene: 4. CDR3 in DNA: TGTGCCAGCAGCTCGCGGGGGGCCCCCTACGAGCAGTACTTC. It encodes CASSSRGAPYEQYF.

This rearrangement joins TRBV20-1 to TRBJ1-1, with a tentative D call TRBD1 (5 bases). The V gene lost 7 bases and the J gene lost 1 base, with 7 bases spanning the gap. Germline-derived CDR1 and CDR2 are DFQATT and SNEGSKA (reference sequence). This CDR3 contains 11 residues. The CDR3 spells CSVQENTEAFF. The CDR3 DNA reads TGCAGTGTACAGGAGAACACTGAAGCTTTCTTT.

The gene calls are TRBV10-3 and TRBJ2-1; D possibly corresponds to TRBD2 (6 bases). CDR1 is ENHRY, CDR2 SYGVKD, per germline. CDR3 length: 15 amino acids. V was pared by 4 bases and J by 2 bases, with 12 bases between. DNA for the CDR3: TGTGCCATCAGTGGTATTAGCGGTCCCTACAATGAGCAGTTCTTC. This gives the protein CAISGISGPYNEQFF.

CDR3 nucleotides: TGTGCCAGCAGTGAGGGACCGGGACAGGGCCGCGCCGAGCAGTACTTC. It encodes CASSEGPGQGRAEQYF. This chain joins TRBV6-4 and TRBJ2-7, with TRBD1 matching over 9 bases. CDR1 and CDR2 (germline): MRHNA, SNTAGT. V gave up 3 bases and J gave up 6 bases; unmatched junction bases: 12. CDR3 length equals 16 residues.

The chain carries TRBV9 and TRBJ2-7, with 11 bases aligning to TRBD2. There are 16 residues in the CDR3. After removal of 3 bases from V and 7 bases from J, the junction contained 12 bases not matched to a gene. Germline CDR1 SGDLS, CDR2 YYNGEE. The CDR3 here is CASSDRSIRLAGEQYF. The CDR3 DNA follows: TGTGCCAGCAGCGACCGTTCTATCAGACTAGCGGGAGAGCAGTACTTC.

V usage is TRBV18 and J usage is TRBJ1-2; D unresolved. Germline assignment: CDR1 KGHSH and CDR2 LQKENI. Between the trimmed V and J ends, which lost 6 bases and 7 bases, there was a span of 12 bases. The CDR3 runs 12 residues. CDR3 in DNA: TGTGCCAGCTCGCGCGGGAGCTCTGGCTACACCTTC. Encoded protein: CASSRGSSGYTF.

The chain recombines TRBV5-4 with TRBJ2-7; TRBD2 agrees at 7 bases. V lost 5 bases, J lost 1 base, and 6 bases stayed unmatched. The CDR3 is 14 residues long. The germline V gene encodes CDR1 SGHNT and CDR2 YYREEE (reference sequence). The DNA of the CDR3 is TGTGCCAGCAGGACTTGGGGGGGGTCCTACGAGCAGTACTTC. Its translation: CASRTWGGSYEQYF.

This clone has only one observation. The chain carries TRBV27 and TRBJ1-5; TRBD1 agrees at 7 bases. Per the germline V gene, CDR1 is MNHEY and CDR2 is SMNVEV (reference sequence). V lost 3 bases and J lost 4; bases outside the gene matches: 6. The CDR3 totals 15 residues. CDR3 sequence: CASSFRGQLNQPQHF. In DNA, the CDR3 is TGTGCCAGCAGTTTCCGGGGACAGCTAAATCAGCCCCAGCATTTT.

The chain uses TRBV2 and TRBJ2-7; 10 bases match TRBD1. J gave up 9 bases and V 4 bases, and 15 bases lay outside the gene matches. Germline V CDR1 and CDR2: SNHLY, FYNNEI. The CDR3 runs 16 residues. CDR3 amino acids: CASSVAAGQGVLRQYF. The CDR3 DNA sequence: TGTGCCAGCAGTGTAGCCGCCGGACAGGGGGTTCTTAGGCAGTACTTC.

The V call is TRBV18, the J call TRBJ2-7; TRBD2 agrees at 7 bases. From germline, CDR1 is KGHSH and CDR2 LQKENI. V lost 0 bases and J lost 5; bases outside the gene matches: 7. The CDR3 is 15 amino acids. The CDR3 sequence is CASSPPAGRNHEQYF. DNA for the CDR3: TGTGCCAGCTCACCACCGGCCGGGAGGAACCACGAGCAGTACTTC.

V is TRBV7-2 and J is TRBJ2-3; TRBD2 agrees at 8 bases. CDR1 and CDR2 (germline): SGHTA, FQGNSA. The CDR3 length is 16 residues. Trimming removed 3 bases from V and 0 bases from J; junction bases left unmatched: 5. CDR3 region: CASSFRSGESTDTQYF. The CDR3 nucleotides read TGTGCCAGCAGCTTCCGTAGCGGGGAGAGCACAGATACGCAGTATTTT. The whole variable domain, remainder taken from reference TRBV7-2 and TRBJ2-3, is GAGVSQSPSNKVTEKGKDVELRCDPISGHTALYWYRQSLGQGLEFLIYFQGNSAPDKSGLPSDRFSAERTGGSVSTLTIQRTQQEDSAVYLCASSFRSGESTDTQYFGPGTRLTVL.

The V and J genes are TRBV30 and TRBJ1-4; 11 bases are a match to TRBD1. Trimming removed 2 bases from V and 7 bases from J; junction bases left unmatched: 3. The CDR3 loop spans 14 amino acids. Germline V lookup: CDR1 GTSNPN, CDR2 SVGIG (reference sequence). DNA for the CDR3: TGTGCCTGGAGTCCGGGACAGGGGGTTGAAAAACTGTTTTTT. Its protein is CAWSPGQGVEKLFF.

V and J are TRBV2 and TRBJ2-7; 12 nucleotides match TRBD2. This CDR3 region has 14 residues. V dropped 7 bases and J dropped 6; count of bases not matched to a gene: 7. CDR1 is SNHLY and CDR2 is FYNNEI in the germline V gene. The CDR3 here is CASTSLAGGSEQYF. DNA for the CDR3: TGTGCCAGCACTAGTCTAGCGGGAGGGAGCGAGCAGTACTTC. Filled out from reference TRBV2 and TRBJ2-7, the complete variable domain reads EPEVTQTPSHQVTQMGQEVILRCVPISNHLYFYWYRQILGQKVEFLVSFYNNEISEKSEIFDDQFSVERPDGSNFTLKIRSTKLEDSAMYFCASTSLAGGSEQYFGPGTRLTVT.

The chain employs TRBV7-9 and TRBJ1-5; TRBD1 matches at 8 bases. Per the germline V gene, CDR1 is SEHNR and CDR2 is FQNEAQ (reference sequence). The V and J ends lost 6 bases and 5 bases, in that order; junction bases with no gene match: 9. CDR3 length equals 15 residues. The CDR3 protein is CASSKETGEDQPQHF. CDR3 bases: TGTGCCAGCAGTAAGGAGACAGGGGAGGATCAGCCCCAGCATTTT.

V is TRBV6-1 and J is TRBJ1-1; 8 positions agree with TRBD1. The CDR3 length is 13 residues. With 4 bases clipped from V and 8 bases from J, the junction kept 6 bases outside the gene matches. Germline CDR1 reads MNHNS; CDR2 reads SASEGT. The CDR3 loop is CASSVDGQGEAFF. CDR3 bases: TGTGCCAGCAGTGTCGACGGACAGGGCGAAGCTTTCTTT.

This chain connects TRBV15 to TRBJ2-1; weak D call: TRBD2 (5 bases). This CDR3 comprises 15 residues. V was clipped by 1 base and J by 6 bases, with 13 bases between them. Germline loops: CDR1 LNHNV, CDR2 YYDKDF (reference sequence). The CDR3 protein is CATSRAFSVRNEQFF. The CDR3 region has the DNA TGTGCCACCAGCAGAGCCTTTAGCGTTCGCAATGAGCAGTTCTTC.

This chain uses TRBV6-1 with TRBJ2-7, with a weak D call TRBD1 (5 bases). This CDR3 is built from 17 residues. In germline, CDR1 is MNHNS, CDR2 SASEGT. Trimming removed 2 bases at V and 6 bases at J, with 23 bases between. The CDR3 DNA follows: TGTGCCAGCAGTGAAATCGTTGGGGCAGACGTCCCCTCCGAGCAGTACTTC. Translated, it gives CASSEIVGADVPSEQYF.

This chain links TRBV5-1 with TRBJ2-1, with 9 bases aligning to TRBD2. Germline V gene sequence: CDR1 SGHRS, CDR2 YFSETQ. The J segment lost 2 bases and the V segment lost 3 bases, leaving 3 bases of the junction unmatched. The CDR3 runs to 15 residues. The DNA for the CDR3 is TGCGCCAGCAGCTCGGCGGGAGGGGCCTACAATGAGCAGTTCTTC. Its protein is CASSSAGGAYNEQFF.

V gene TRBV7-8 combines with J gene TRBJ1-5; 7 positions match TRBD1. From germline, CDR1 is SGHVS and CDR2 FQNEAQ. The CDR3 has 15 amino acids. V was pared by 3 bases and J by 5 bases, with 7 bases of the junction left unmatched. The CDR3 DNA reads TGTGCCAGCAGCTTGCTCCGGGACAGATATCAGCCCCAGCATTTT. Protein: CASSLLRDRYQPQHF.

V and J are TRBV29-1 and TRBJ2-5; weak D call: TRBD1 (6 bases). Looked up from germline, CDR1 is SQVTM and CDR2 is ANQGSEA. The CDR3 consists of 12 residues. Trimming cost V 8 bases and J 4 bases, with 14 bases left between them. CDR3 sequence (DNA): TGCAGCTTCCTGAGGGGGTCAGAGACCCAGTACTTC. Amino acid sequence: CSFLRGSETQYF. The entire variable domain, with the rest obtained from reference TRBV29-1 and TRBJ2-5, is as follows: SAVISQKPSRDICQRGTSLTIQCQVDSQVTMMFWYRQQPGQSLTLIATANQGSEATYESGFVIDKFPISRPNLTFSTLTVSNMSPEDSSIYLCSFLRGSETQYFGPGTRLLVL.

The rearrangement links TRBV11-2 to TRBJ1-2, with no clear D. V shed 5 bases and J shed 6 bases, with 19 bases lying between them. This CDR3 has 15 amino acids. Germline values: CDR1 SGHAT, CDR2 FQNNGV. This CDR3 is CASSLRLNTDNGYTF. DNA for the CDR3: TGTGCCAGCAGCCTTCGACTGAACACTGATAATGGCTACACCTTC.

The chain carries TRBV5-4 and TRBJ2-1; 10 bases are shared with TRBD1. V gave up 4 bases and J gave up 9 bases; unmatched junction bases: 10. The CDR3 has 15 residues. Germline V gives CDR1 SGHNT, CDR2 YYREEE (reference sequence). The CDR3 nucleotides read TGTGCCAGCAGCCCTCAGGGACAGGGGAACACTGAGCAGTTCTTC. It codes for CASSPQGQGNTEQFF.

V is TRBV7-2 and J is TRBJ2-7; tentative D call: TRBD1 (5 bases). The CDR3 runs 14 residues. Looked up from germline, CDR1 is SGHTA and CDR2 is FQGNSA. V dropped 1 base and J dropped 0 bases, with 7 bases sitting between them. The chain's CDR3 is CASSLGQPSYEQYF. CDR3 in DNA: TGTGCCAGCAGCTTAGGACAGCCCTCCTACGAGCAGTACTTC.

V usage is TRBV25-1 and J usage is TRBJ2-1; 14 bases are shared with TRBD2. Trimming took 3 bases from V and 5 from J; bases not matched to a gene: 6. Germline CDR1 MGHDK, CDR2 SYGVNS. The CDR3 contains 17 residues. CDR3 sequence (DNA): TGTGCCAGCAGTGAGACCCGACTAGCGGGGGGGGACAATGAGCAGTTCTTC. Protein: CASSETRLAGGDNEQFF.

V and J are TRBV7-8 and TRBJ2-1, with 7 positions matching TRBD2. Germline-derived CDR1 and CDR2 are SGHVS and FQNEAQ. Germline trimming cut 7 bases from V and 4 bases from J; bases unmatched to any gene: 7. This CDR3 spans 14 amino acids. The chain's CDR3 is CASKGGSGYNEQFF. CDR3 coding DNA: TGTGCCAGCAAGGGCGGGAGTGGTTACAATGAGCAGTTCTTC.